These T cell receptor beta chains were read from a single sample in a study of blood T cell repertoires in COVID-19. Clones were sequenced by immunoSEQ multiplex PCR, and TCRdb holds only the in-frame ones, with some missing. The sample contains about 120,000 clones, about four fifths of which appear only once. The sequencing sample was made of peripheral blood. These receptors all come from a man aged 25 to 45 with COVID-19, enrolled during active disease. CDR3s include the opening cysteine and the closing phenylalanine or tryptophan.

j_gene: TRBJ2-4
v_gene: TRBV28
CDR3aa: CASRAGVKNIQYF

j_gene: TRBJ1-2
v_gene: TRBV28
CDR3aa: CASSATTTTGTGPYGYTF

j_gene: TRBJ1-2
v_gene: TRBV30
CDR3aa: CAWSLPTGYGYTF

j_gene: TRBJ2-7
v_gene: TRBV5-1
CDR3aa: CASTEGTSYEQYF

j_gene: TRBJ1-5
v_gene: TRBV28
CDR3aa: CASSLFLGQPQHF

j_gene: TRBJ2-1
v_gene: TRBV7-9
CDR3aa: CASSLGFVGGAYYYNEQFF

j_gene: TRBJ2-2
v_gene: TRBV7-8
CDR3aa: CASSLAGGTGATGELFF

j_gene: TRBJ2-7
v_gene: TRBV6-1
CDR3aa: CASSEDLAGSF

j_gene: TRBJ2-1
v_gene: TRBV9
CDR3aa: CASSVGGTSGANEQFF

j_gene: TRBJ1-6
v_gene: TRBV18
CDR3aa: CASSRGSGEHSPLHF

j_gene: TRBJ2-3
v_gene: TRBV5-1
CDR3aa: CASTSTSGGSSTDTQYF

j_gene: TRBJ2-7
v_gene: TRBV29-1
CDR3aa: CSVDGQGTYEQYF

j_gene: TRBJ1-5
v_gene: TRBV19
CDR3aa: CASSTGKRSNQPQHF

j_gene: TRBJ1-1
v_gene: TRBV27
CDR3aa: CASSLVAANTEAFF

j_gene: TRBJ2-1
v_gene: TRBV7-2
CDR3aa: CASSLADRVSYNEQFF

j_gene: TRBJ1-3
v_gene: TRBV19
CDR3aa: CASMTGKGNTIYF

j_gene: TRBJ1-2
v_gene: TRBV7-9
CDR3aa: CASTTGGHNYGYTF

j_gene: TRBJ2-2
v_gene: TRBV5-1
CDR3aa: CASSFQGENTGELFF

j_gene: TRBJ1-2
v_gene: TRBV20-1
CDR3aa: CSANRPYGYTF

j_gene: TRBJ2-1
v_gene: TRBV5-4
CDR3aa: CASSRTGRDEQFF

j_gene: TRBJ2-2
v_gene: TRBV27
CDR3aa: CASSLRGQENTGELFF

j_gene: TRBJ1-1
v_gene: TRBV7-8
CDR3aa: CASSLRMDRARTEAFF

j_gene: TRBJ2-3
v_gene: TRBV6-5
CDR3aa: CASSYGTGDTDTQYF

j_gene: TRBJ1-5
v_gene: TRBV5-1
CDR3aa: CASSLGDISNQPQHF

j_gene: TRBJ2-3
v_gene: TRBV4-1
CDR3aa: CASSQGGGTDTQYF

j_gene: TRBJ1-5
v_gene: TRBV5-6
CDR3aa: CASSGPRQPQHF

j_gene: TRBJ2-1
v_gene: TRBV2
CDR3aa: CASSAERGCINEQFF

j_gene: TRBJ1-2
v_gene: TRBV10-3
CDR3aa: CAISESPRQGSFYGYTF

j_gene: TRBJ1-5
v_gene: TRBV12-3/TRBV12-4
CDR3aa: CASSFQTDQPQHF

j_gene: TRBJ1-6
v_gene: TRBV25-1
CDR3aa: CASNQAGNNSPLHF

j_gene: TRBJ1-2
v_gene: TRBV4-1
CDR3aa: CASSQEPGTGLGYTF

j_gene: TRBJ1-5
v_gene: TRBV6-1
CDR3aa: CASSEIRAGGNSF

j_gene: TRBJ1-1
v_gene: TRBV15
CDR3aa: CATSRDELTLNTEAFF

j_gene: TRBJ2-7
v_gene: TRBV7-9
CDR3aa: CASSPLDRFYEQYF

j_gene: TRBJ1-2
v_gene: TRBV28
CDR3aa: CASSFSHNYGYTF

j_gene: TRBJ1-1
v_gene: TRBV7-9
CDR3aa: CASSKWGGGSVEAFF

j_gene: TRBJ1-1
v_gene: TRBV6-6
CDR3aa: CASRAGRGKNTEAFF

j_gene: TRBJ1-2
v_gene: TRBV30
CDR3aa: CAWSDRGGYTF

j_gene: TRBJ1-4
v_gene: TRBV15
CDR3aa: CATSENRGIGEKLFF

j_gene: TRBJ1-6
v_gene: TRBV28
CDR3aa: CASSLTQGENSPLHF